What follows are 23 T cell receptor beta chains derived from one specimen sequenced in a study of T cell responses to AZD1222 COVID-19 vaccine. Clones were read by immunoSEQ multiplex PCR, and TCRdb kept only the in-frame ones, dropping some. This sample has around 160,000 clones, with around 91% found just once. The specimen comprised peripheral blood, sampled on day 0 of AZD1222 vaccination. The source of these receptors is an adult in good health.

The genes are TRBV3-1 (or the pseudogene TRBV3-2) and TRBJ2-7; weak D call: TRBD1 (6 bases). CDR3 length: 16 residues. Germline CDR1 is LGHDT and CDR2 is YNNKEL (reference sequence). V lost 4 bases to trimming and J lost 5 bases, with 21 bases between them. Here the CDR3 reads CASSPQGRKQGHEQYF. CDR3 nucleotides: TGTGCCAGCAGCCCACAAGGCAGGAAACAGGGCCACGAGCAGTACTTC.

The CDR3 bases are TGTGCCACCAGCAGAGCCCAGAACATTCAGTACTTC. This codes for CATSRAQNIQYF. This rearrangement joins TRBV15 to TRBJ2-4; the D is unclear. This CDR3 is 12 amino acids long. Trimming pared 1 base from V and 7 bases from J, leaving 5 bases between. Germline V lookup: CDR1 LNHNV, CDR2 YYDKDF (reference sequence).

A word on this clone: Other DNA sequences in the sample encode the same CDR3. The chain employs TRBV10-3 and TRBJ2-7; 9 bases agree with TRBD1. The junction had 5 bases not matched to a gene; V was cut back by 0 bases and J by 2 bases. Germline CDR1 is ENHRY and CDR2 is SYGVKD. The CDR3 extends over 16 amino acids. CDR3 sequence reads: CAISESVGQGTYEQYF. DNA for the CDR3: TGTGCCATCAGTGAGTCAGTCGGACAGGGGACCTACGAGCAGTACTTC.

The chain links TRBV7-2 to TRBJ2-1, with 10 bases fitting TRBD1. The ends lost 5 bases at V and 9 bases at J; junction bases unmatched: 7. The CDR3 runs 14 residues. Per germline, CDR1 SGHTA and CDR2 FQGNSA. The CDR3 DNA sequence: TGTGCCAGCAGCCGGGACAGGGGAGGAGGTGAGCAGTTCTTC. It encodes CASSRDRGGGEQFF.

The count of this clone is one. This CDR3 is CASSHLSGANEQYF. The CDR3 DNA reads TGTGCCAGCAGCCATTTATCGGGGGCAAACGAGCAGTACTTC. The rearrangement joins TRBV5-6 to TRBJ2-7; D possibly uses TRBD1 or TRBD2 (6 bases each). Germline CDR1 SGHDT, CDR2 YYEEEE. Trimming pared 4 bases from V and 5 bases from J, leaving 16 bases between. The length of the CDR3 is 14 residues. Complete variable domain (other parts from reference TRBV5-6 and TRBJ2-7): DAGVTQSPTHLIKTRGQQVTLRCSPKSGHDTVSWYQQALGQGPQFIFQYYEEEERQRGNFPDRFSGHQFPNYSSELNVNALLLGDSALYLCASSHLSGANEQYFGPGTRLTVT.

The V and J genes are TRBV7-8 and TRBJ1-5; tentative D call: TRBD1 (6 bases). The CDR3 totals 12 residues. Germline assignment: CDR1 SGHVS and CDR2 FQNEAQ. Trimming stripped 4 bases from V and 7 bases from J, with 8 bases between. The CDR3, as DNA: TGTGCCAGCAGCTCCAGGGGACAGCCCCAGCATTTT. Its translation: CASSSRGQPQHF.

This chain connects TRBV7-6 to TRBJ1-1; 7 positions agree with TRBD1. Germline assignment: CDR1 SGHVS and CDR2 FNYEAQ. The CDR3 consists of 13 residues. With V trimmed by 7 bases and J by 1 base, 3 bases remained unmatched. CDR3 region: CASTDRENTEAFF. The CDR3 DNA reads TGTGCCAGCACCGACAGGGAGAACACTGAAGCTTTCTTT.

The chain links TRBV5-1 to TRBJ2-3; TRBD2 agrees at 9 bases. Trimming at V came to 9 bases and at J to 6 bases, leaving 11 bases not matched to a gene. Germline V gives CDR1 SGHRS, CDR2 YFSETQ. The CDR3 consists of 14 residues. CDR3 coding DNA: TGCGCCACTACGTGGATGGCGGGGGGGGATACGCAGTATTTT. Protein: CATTWMAGGDTQYF.

This clone was detected only a few times. V gene TRBV7-9 combines with J gene TRBJ1-2; D possibly corresponds to TRBD1 (6 bases). CDR1 and CDR2 (germline): SEHNR, FQNEAQ (reference sequence). V lost 5 bases, J lost 3 bases, and 16 bases lay in between. The CDR3 length is 15 residues. Here the CDR3 reads CASSARQEIYYGYTF. DNA for the CDR3: TGTGCCAGCAGCGCCCGACAGGAAATCTACTATGGCTACACCTTC.

The chain combines TRBV29-1 with TRBJ1-1, with D unclear. The germline CDR1 and CDR2 sequences are SQVTM and ANQGSEA. This CDR3 comprises 12 residues. The ends were cut back, 6 bases at V and 0 bases at J, with 8 bases in the middle. In nucleotides, the CDR3 is TGCAGCGTCACAGTCATGAACACTGAAGCTTTCTTT. Protein sequence: CSVTVMNTEAFF.

The J gene is TRBJ1-2, the V gene TRBV10-3; 9 nucleotides align to TRBD1. Trimming removed 6 bases from V and 8 bases from J; junction bases left unmatched: 4. Germline V CDR1 and CDR2: ENHRY, SYGVKD. The CDR3 runs to 12 residues. The CDR3 bases are TGTGCCATCAGCCCCGGACAGGGGGGCTACACCTTC. Translated, it gives CAISPGQGGYTF.

Written as DNA, the CDR3 is TGTGCCAGCAGCTTGAGTTGGGGCAATCAGCCCCAGCATTTT. Amino acid sequence: CASSLSWGNQPQHF. The chain carries TRBV5-6 and TRBJ1-5, with unresolved D. Looked up from germline, CDR1 is SGHDT and CDR2 is YYEEEE. Trimming left V 1 base short and J 2 bases short, with 7 bases between. The CDR3 is made up of 14 amino acids.

This sequence joins TRBV15 and TRBJ1-1; perhaps TRBD1 as D (6 bases). CDR1 LNHNV and CDR2 YYDKDF come from the germline V gene (reference sequence). The CDR3 runs 15 residues. The V gene lost 8 bases and the J gene lost 8 bases, with 24 bases spanning the gap. CDR3 residues: CATSVGAGDTPEAFF. The CDR3 nucleotides read TGTGCCACCTCAGTCGGTGCGGGGGACACCCCGGAAGCTTTCTTT.

This rearrangement joins TRBV5-4 to TRBJ2-7; TRBD2 matches at 13 bases. The CDR3 consists of 15 residues. Germline V gene lookup returns CDR1 SGHNT and CDR2 YYREEE (reference sequence). With V trimmed by 4 bases and J by 3 bases, 4 bases remained unmatched. CDR3 nucleotides: TGTGCCAGCAGCGCGGGACTAGCGGGGAACTACGAGCAGTACTTC. Protein: CASSAGLAGNYEQYF. Complete variable domain (other parts from reference TRBV5-4 and TRBJ2-7): ETGVTQSPTHLIKTRGQQVTLRCSSQSGHNTVSWYQQALGQGPQFIFQYYREEENGRGNFPPRFSGLQFPNYSSELNVNALELDDSALYLCASSAGLAGNYEQYFGPGTRLTVT.

The chain links TRBV2 to TRBJ2-1; D unclear. In germline, CDR1 is SNHLY, CDR2 FYNNEI. V was trimmed by 6 bases and J by 4 bases, leaving 7 bases between them. The CDR3 is made up of 12 amino acids. The CDR3 DNA is TGTGCCAGCAGGCAGGAATACAATGAGCAGTTCTTC. It is translated as CASRQEYNEQFF.

This clone was detected only a few times. CDR3 region: CASSALKGPRDGYTF. Written as DNA, the CDR3 is TGTGCCAGCAGTGCTTTGAAGGGACCCCGTGATGGCTACACCTTC. The chain uses TRBV2 and TRBJ1-2; D perhaps matches TRBD1 (5 bases). The V gene lost 4 bases and the J gene lost 6 bases, with 18 bases spanning the gap. CDR3 length: 15 residues. The germline V gene encodes CDR1 SNHLY and CDR2 FYNNEI. The full variable domain, with the rest looked up from reference TRBV2 and TRBJ1-2, is EPEVTQTPSHQVTQMGQEVILRCVPISNHLYFYWYRQILGQKVEFLVSFYNNEISEKSEIFDDQFSVERPDGSNFTLKIRSTKLEDSAMYFCASSALKGPRDGYTFGSGTRLTVV.

The chain uses TRBV28 and TRBJ1-5; D might be TRBD1 (5 bases). Trimming took 5 bases from V and 6 from J, leaving 8 bases between them. This CDR3 is 12 amino acids long. CDR1 is MDHEN, CDR2 SYDVKM, per germline. The CDR3 spells CASSRRGQPQHF. CDR3 DNA: TGTGCCAGCAGTCGGAGGGGTCAGCCCCAGCATTTT.

The chain joins TRBV5-1 to TRBJ2-3, with 7 bases lining up with TRBD2. Trimming took 3 bases from V and 5 from J; bases not matched to a gene: 6. The CDR3 contains 14 residues. Germline V lookup: CDR1 SGHRS, CDR2 YFSETQ. DNA of the CDR3: TGCGCCAGCAGCTCCTTACCTAGCGGAGATACGCAGTATTTT. This gives the protein CASSSLPSGDTQYF. Filled out from reference TRBV5-1 and TRBJ2-3, the complete variable domain reads KAGVTQTPRYLIKTRGQQVTLSCSPISGHRSVSWYQQTPGQGLQFLFEYFSETQRNKGNFPGRFSGRQFSNSRSEMNVSTLELGDSALYLCASSSLPSGDTQYFGPGTRLTVL.

The chain uses TRBV5-1 and TRBJ1-3; a weak D match, TRBD1 (5 bases). The CDR3 covers 16 residues. From germline, CDR1 is SGHRS and CDR2 YFSETQ. V was pared by 4 bases and J by 0 bases, with 14 bases between. CDR3 bases: TGCGCCAGCAGCCGCAGCGGGGGTGGCTCTGGAAACACCATATATTTT. This gives the protein CASSRSGGGSGNTIYF.

The V gene is TRBV7-2, the J gene TRBJ1-3, with D perhaps matching TRBD1 (6 bases). V was clipped by 8 bases and J by 3 bases, with 17 bases between them. Germline assignment: CDR1 SGHTA and CDR2 FQGNSA. The CDR3 length is 15 residues. CDR3 bases: TGTGCCAGCCGCCCCAGGGCCAGGGGTGGAAACACCATATATTTT. Translation gives CASRPRARGGNTIYF.

The J gene is TRBJ2-5, the V gene TRBV3-1 (or the pseudogene TRBV3-2); either TRBD1 or TRBD2 may supply D (5 bases each). This CDR3 contains 13 residues. V shed 1 base and J shed 7 bases, with 10 bases lying between them. The germline gives CDR1 LGHDT, CDR2 YNNKEL (reference sequence). CDR3 coding DNA: TGTGCCAGCAGCCAAGTTTTGGGACGGACCCAGTACTTC. Encoded protein: CASSQVLGRTQYF.

The chain couples TRBV5-4 to TRBJ2-7; D unresolved. V dropped 3 bases and J dropped 0 bases, with 7 bases sitting between them. The CDR3 covers 13 residues. Germline CDR1 is SGHNT and CDR2 is YYREEE (reference sequence). The DNA for the CDR3 is TGTGCCAGCAGCTCTGGGTTCTCCTACGAGCAGTACTTC. Residues: CASSSGFSYEQYF.

The CDR3 nucleotides read TGTGCCAGCAGTACCCGACAGGGAAGATATGGCTACACCTTC. It translates to CASSTRQGRYGYTF. The rearrangement uses TRBV27 and TRBJ1-2; 7 nucleotides align to TRBD1. Germline V gene lookup returns CDR1 MNHEY and CDR2 SMNVEV (reference sequence). Trimming at V came to 5 bases and at J to 5 bases, leaving 8 bases not matched to a gene. This CDR3 spans 14 amino acids.